Sequencing of this T cell receptor (beta chain) was carried out in a study of glioma-infiltrating T cells. Study at large: Target coverage was about 4.5- to 11-fold for approximately 1 million blood T cells.

Using RNA template, CDR3s of TCR alpha and beta were amplified with iRepertoire arm-PCR. TCRdb re-analysed the multiplex PCR reads in MiXCR, keeping a single row per CDR3 protein. This table holds approximately 400,000 distinct CDR3 sequences, 35% to 45% found once. Trimming removed 5 bases from V and 5 bases from J, with 16 bases in between. Germline lookup yields CDR1 SGHVS and CDR2 FNYEAQ. This CDR3 has 14 amino acids. The chain recombines TRBV7-6 with TRBJ2-7; a possible D gene is TRBD2 (5 bases). This receptor was taken from a human donor with low-grade glioma or glioblastoma, undergoing nonglioma brain surgery, or in good health (not recorded which). Sequenced: glioma tissue, nonneoplastic brain tissue, or PBMCs (not recorded which). The DNA of the CDR3 is TGTGCCAGCAGCCCCAGCTCGGGATCCCACGAGCAGTACTTC. Translating gives CASSPSSGSHEQYF.